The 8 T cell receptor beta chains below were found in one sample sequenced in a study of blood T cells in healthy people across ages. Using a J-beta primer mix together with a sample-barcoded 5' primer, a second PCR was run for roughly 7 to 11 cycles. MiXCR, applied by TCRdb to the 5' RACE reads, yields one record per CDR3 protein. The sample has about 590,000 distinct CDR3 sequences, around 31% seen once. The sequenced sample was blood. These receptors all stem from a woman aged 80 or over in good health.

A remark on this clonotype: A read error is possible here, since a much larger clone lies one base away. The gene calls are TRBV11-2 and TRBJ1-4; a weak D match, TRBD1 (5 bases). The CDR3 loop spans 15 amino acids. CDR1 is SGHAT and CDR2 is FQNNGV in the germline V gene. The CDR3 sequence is CASSVDSRSNERLFF. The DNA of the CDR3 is TGTGCCAGCAGCGTCGACAGCCGAAGTAATGAAAGACTGTTTTTT. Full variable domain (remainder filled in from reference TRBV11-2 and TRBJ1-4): EAGVAQSPRYKIIEKRQSVAFWCNPISGHATLYWYQQILGQGPKLLIQFQNNGVVDDSQLPKDRFSAERLKGVDSTLKIQPAKLEDSAVYLCASSVDSRSNERLFFGSGTQLSVL.

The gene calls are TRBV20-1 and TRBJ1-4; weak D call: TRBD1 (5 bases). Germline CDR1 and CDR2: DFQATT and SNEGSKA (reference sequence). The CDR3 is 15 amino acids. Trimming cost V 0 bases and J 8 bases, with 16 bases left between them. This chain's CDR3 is CSARDLGTAAEKLFF. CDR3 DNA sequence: TGCAGTGCTAGAGATTTGGGGACCGCGGCGGAAAAACTGTTTTTT.

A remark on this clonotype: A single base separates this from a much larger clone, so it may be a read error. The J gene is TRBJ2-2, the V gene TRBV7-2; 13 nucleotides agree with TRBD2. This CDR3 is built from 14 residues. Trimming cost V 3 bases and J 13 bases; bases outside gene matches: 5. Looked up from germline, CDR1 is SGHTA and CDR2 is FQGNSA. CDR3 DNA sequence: TGTGCCAGCAGCTTGACTAGCGGGGGGTGGGGGCTGTTTTTT. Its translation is CASSLTSGGWGLFF.

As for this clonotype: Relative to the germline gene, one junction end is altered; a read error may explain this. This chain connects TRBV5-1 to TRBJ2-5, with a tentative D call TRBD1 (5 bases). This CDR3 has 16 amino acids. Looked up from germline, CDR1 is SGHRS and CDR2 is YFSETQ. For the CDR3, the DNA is TGCGCCAGCAGCCCGAGTACAGGAACTTTCCAAGAGACCCGGTACTTC. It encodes CASSPSTGTFQETRYF.

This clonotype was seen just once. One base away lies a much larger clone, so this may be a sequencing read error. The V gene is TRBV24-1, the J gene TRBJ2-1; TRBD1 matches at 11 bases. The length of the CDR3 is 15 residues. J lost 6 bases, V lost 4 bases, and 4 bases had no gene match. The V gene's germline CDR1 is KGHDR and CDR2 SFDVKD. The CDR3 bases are TGTGCCACCAGTGAGGGGGGACAGGGGGGCAATGAGCAGTTCTTC. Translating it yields CATSEGGQGGNEQFF.

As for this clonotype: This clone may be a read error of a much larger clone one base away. The chain's CDR3 is CSARDIRQTGAAYEQYF. In DNA form, the CDR3 reads TGCAGTGCTAGAGATATCCGCCAAACGGGGGCGGCCTACGAGCAGTACTTC. This chain joins TRBV20-1 and TRBJ2-7; TRBD1 or TRBD2 may be the D gene (6 bases each). The CDR3 extends over 17 amino acids. CDR1 and CDR2 from the germline V gene are DFQATT and SNEGSKA (reference sequence). V was shortened by 0 bases and J by 2 bases, with 20 bases between the two germline ends.

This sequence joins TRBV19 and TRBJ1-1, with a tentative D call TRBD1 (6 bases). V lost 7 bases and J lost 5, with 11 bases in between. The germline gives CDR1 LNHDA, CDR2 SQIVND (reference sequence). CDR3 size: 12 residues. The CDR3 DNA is TGTGCCAGTAAACAGGGAGGGACTGAAGCTTTCTTT. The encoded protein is CASKQGGTEAFF.

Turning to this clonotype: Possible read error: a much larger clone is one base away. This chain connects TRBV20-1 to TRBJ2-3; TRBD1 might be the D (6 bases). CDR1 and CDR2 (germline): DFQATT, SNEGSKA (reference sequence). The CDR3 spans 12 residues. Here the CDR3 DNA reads TGCACCATCTTTGGGGGCCGGGATACGCAGTATTTT. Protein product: CTIFGGRDTQYF.